This T cell receptor beta chain was identified during a study of shared clonotypes between healthy human individuals. Naive CD8 isolation took CD45RO-negative cells positively selected for CCR7 and excluded terminally differentiated effector memory CD45RA+ cells. In regard to this clone: Its antigen is not identified.

Germline-derived CDR1 and CDR2 are SGDLS and YYNGEE. Trimming took 0 bases from V and 7 from J; bases not matched to a gene: 7. The CDR3 spans 16 residues. Points from the study as a whole: Non-shared clonotypes had lower generation probabilities than those shared by all four donors.

Some clones are missing from TCRdb's copy, which holds only in-frame ones; the method was immunoSEQ multiplex PCR. The data show 1.5 million to 2.5 million clones, about 94% seen once. This receptor was identified in a young man in good health. The specimen sequenced was naive CD8+ T cells sorted from blood. The chain links TRBV9 to TRBJ2-1; 10 bases align to TRBD2. CDR3 DNA sequence: TGTGCCAGCAGCGTAGAAGCGGGAGGGAATTGGAATGAGCAGTTCTTC. Translating gives CASSVEAGGNWNEQFF.